This T cell receptor beta chain originates from a study of T cells in Graves' hyperthyroidism and ophthalmopathy. Regarding the study as a whole: Most clonotypes that expanded in the thyroid above 0.001 also showed up in blood.

No progression to ophthalmopathy during 18 months of follow-up defined stable disease. A patient was excluded if there was uncontrolled infection, other autoimmune disease, pregnancy or lactation. Amplification yielded TCR beta CDR3 regions, with RNA transcripts as the source. TCR CDR3 regions were first amplified by RT-PCR with HTBI primers. TCRdb used MiXCR to reprocess the multiplex PCR reads, holding one entry per CDR3 protein. Counted here are roughly 420,000 distinct CDR3 sequences, around a sixth occurring once; the ten biggest clones make up 11% to 15%. CDR3 length: 13 amino acids. V was cut by 1 base and J by 9 bases, with 12 bases left in between. Germline CDR1 is MGHRA and CDR2 is YSYEKL. This clonotype occurred many times. What it binds is unknown.

This receptor was taken from a woman aged 18-35 years with Graves' hyperthyroidism. The rearrangement links TRBV4-1 to TRBJ1-2, with D possibly matching TRBD1 (5 bases). Sequenced sample: blood. For the CDR3, the DNA is TGCGCCAGCAGCCAAGGGGGCCTATCGCGCTACACCTTC. It translates to CASSQGGLSRYTF.